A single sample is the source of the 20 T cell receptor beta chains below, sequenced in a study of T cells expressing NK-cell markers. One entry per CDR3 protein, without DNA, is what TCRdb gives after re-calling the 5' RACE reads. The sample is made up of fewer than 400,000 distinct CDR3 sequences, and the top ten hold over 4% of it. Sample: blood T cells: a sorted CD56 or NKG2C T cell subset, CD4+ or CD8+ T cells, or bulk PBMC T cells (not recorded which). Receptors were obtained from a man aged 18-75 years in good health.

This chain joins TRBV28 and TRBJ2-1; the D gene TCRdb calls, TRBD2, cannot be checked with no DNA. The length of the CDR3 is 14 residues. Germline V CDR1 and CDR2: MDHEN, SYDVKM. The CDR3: CASSTPGQRNEQFF. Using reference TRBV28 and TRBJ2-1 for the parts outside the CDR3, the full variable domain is DVKVTQSSRYLVKRTGEKVFLECVQDMDHENMFWYRQDPGLGLRLIYFSYDVKMKEKGDIPEGYSVSREKKERFSLILESASTNQTSMYLCASSTPGQRNEQFFGPGTRLTVL.

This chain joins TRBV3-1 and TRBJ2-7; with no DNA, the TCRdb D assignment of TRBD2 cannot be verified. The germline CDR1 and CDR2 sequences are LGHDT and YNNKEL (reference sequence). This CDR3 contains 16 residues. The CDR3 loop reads CASSLTVTSGGREQYF.

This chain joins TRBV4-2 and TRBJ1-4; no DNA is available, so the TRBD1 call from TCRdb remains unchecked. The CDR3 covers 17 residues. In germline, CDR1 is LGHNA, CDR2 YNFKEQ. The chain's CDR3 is CASSQESSRPMGEKLFF.

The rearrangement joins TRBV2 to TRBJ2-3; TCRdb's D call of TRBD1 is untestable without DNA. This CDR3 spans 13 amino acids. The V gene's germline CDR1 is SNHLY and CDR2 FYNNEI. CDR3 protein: CASMFQGTDTQYF.

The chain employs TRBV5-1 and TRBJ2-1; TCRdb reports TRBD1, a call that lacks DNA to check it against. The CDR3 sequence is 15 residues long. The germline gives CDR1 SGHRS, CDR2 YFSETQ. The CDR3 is CASSSTGTSYNEQFF.

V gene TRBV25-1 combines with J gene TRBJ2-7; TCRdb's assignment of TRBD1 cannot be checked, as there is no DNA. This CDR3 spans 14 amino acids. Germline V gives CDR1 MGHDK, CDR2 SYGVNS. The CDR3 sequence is CASSTPLRSYEQYF.

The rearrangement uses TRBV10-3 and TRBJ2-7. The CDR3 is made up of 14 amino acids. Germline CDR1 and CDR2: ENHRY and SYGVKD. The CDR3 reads CAISASGGLHEQYF.

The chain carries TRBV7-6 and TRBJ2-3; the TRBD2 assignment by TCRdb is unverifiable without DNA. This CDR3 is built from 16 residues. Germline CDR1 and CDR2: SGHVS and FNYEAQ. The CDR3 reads CASSFIGTSTTDTQYF. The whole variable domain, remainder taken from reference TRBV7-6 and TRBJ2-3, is GAGVSQSPRYKVTKRGQDVALRCDPISGHVSLYWYRQALGQGPEFLTYFNYEAQQDKSGLPNDRFSAERPEGSISTLTIQRTEQRDSAMYRCASSFIGTSTTDTQYFGPGTRLTVL.

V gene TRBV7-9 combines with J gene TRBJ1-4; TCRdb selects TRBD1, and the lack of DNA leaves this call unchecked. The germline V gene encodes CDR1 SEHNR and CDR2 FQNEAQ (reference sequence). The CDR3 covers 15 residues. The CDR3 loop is CASSLAQGLNEKLFF.

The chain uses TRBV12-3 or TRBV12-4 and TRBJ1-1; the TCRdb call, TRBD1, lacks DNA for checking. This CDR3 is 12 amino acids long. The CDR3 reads CASKGGDTEAFF.

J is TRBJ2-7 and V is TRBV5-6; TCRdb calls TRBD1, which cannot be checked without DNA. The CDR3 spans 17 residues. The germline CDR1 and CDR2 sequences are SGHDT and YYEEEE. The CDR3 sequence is CASSSLKARVSSYEQYF.

The CDR3 loop is CASSLVGGGLYEQYF. The rearrangement links TRBV5-6 to TRBJ2-7; TCRdb picks TRBD1, but there is no DNA to check that call. CDR3 length: 15 residues. Germline V gene sequence: CDR1 SGHDT, CDR2 YYEEEE.

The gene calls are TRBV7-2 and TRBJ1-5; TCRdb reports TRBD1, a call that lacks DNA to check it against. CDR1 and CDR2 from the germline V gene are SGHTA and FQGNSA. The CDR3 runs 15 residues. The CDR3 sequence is CASSLIGGQEQPQHF.

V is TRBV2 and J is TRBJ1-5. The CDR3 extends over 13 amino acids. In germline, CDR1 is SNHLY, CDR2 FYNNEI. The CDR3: CASSPESNQPQHF.

CDR3: CASSLRTGGFTDTQYF. The rearrangement joins TRBV5-6 to TRBJ2-3; the TCRdb call, TRBD1, lacks DNA for checking. In germline, CDR1 is SGHDT, CDR2 YYEEEE. The CDR3 length is 16 residues.

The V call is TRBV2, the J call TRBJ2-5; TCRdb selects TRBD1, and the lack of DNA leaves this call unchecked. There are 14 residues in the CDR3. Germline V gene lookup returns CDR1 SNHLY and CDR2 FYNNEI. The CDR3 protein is CASSLSHSQETQYF.

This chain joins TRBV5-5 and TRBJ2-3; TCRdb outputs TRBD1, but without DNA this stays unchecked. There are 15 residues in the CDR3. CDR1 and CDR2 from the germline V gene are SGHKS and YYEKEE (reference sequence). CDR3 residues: CASIIQGGPTDTQYF.

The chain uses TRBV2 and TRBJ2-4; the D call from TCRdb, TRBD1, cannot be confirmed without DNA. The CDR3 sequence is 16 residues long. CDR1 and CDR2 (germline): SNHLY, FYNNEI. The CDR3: CASNSVGDRDLNIQYF.

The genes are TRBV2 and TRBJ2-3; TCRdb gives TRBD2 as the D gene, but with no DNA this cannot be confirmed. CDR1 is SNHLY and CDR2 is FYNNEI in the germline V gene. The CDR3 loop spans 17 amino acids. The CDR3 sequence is CASSEGNLAGSTDTQYF.

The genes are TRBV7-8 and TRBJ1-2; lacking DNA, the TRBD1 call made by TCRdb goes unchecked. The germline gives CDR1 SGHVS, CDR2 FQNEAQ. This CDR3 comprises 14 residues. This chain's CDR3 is CASSDRGWNYGYTF.